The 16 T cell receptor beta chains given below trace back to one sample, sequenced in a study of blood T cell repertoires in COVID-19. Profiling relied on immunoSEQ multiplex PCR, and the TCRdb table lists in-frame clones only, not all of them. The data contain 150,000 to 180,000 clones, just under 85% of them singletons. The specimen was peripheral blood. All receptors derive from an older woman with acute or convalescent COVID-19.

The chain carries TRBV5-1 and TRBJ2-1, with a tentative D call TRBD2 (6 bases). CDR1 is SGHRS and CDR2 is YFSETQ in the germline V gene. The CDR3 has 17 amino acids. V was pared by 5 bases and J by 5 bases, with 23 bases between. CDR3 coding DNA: TGCGCCAGCAGTCCGTTTGGCGGGATTGGACCTAACAATGAGCAGTTCTTC. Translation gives CASSPFGGIGPNNEQFF.

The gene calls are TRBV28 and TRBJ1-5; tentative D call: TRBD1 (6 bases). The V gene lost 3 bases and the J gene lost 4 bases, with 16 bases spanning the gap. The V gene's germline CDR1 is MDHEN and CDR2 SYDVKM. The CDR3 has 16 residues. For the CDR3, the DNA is TGTGCCAGCAGTTTTGGGACACTGGTCGCAAATCAGCCCCAGCATTTT. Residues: CASSFGTLVANQPQHF.

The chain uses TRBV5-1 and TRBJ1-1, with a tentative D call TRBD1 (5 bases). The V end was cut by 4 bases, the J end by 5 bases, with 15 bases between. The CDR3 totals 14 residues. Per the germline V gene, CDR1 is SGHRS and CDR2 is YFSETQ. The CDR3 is CASSPLGQQTEAFF. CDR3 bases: TGCGCCAGCAGCCCCCTGGGGCAGCAGACTGAAGCTTTCTTT.

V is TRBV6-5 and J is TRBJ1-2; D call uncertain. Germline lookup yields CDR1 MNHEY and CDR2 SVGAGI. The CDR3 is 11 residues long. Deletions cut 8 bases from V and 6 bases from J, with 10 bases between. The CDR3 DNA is TGTGCCAGCTTCACCGGGGATGGCTACACCTTC. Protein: CASFTGDGYTF.

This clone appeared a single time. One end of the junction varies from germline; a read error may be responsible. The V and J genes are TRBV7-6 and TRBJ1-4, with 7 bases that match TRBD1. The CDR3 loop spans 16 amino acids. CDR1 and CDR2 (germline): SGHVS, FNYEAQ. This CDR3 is CASSVAKGAGYEKLFF. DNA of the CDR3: TGTGCCAGCAGCGTAGCTAAGGGGGCTGGGTATGAAAAACTGTTTTTT. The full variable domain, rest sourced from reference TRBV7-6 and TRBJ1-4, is GAGVSQSPRYKVTKRGQDVALRCDPISGHVSLYWYRQALGQGPEFLTYFNYEAQQDKSGLPNDRFSAERPEGSISTLTIQRTEQRDSAMYRCASSVAKGAGYEKLFFGSGTQLSVL.

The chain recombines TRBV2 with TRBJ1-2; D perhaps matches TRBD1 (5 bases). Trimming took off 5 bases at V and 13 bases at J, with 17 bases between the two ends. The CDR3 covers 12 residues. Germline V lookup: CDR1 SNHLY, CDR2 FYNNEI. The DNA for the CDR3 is TGTGCCAGCAGTATTAAATCAGGGTCTACCACCTTC. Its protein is CASSIKSGSTTF. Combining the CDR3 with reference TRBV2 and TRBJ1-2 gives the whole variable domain EPEVTQTPSHQVTQMGQEVILRCVPISNHLYFYWYRQILGQKVEFLVSFYNNEISEKSEIFDDQFSVERPDGSNFTLKIRSTKLEDSAMYFCASSIKSGSTTFGSGTRLTVV.

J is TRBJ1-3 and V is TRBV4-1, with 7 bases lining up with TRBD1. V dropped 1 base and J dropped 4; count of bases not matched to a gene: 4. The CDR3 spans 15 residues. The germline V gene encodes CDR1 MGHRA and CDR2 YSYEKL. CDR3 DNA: TGCGCCAGCAGCCAAGCTCAACAGGGGGGAAACACCATATATTTT. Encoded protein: CASSQAQQGGNTIYF.

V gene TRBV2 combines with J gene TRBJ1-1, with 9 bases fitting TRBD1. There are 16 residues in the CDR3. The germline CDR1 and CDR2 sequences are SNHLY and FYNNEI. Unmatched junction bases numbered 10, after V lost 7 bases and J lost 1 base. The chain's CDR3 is CASNFRQGGPNTEAFF. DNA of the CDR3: TGTGCCAGCAACTTCAGACAGGGGGGGCCGAACACTGAAGCTTTCTTT.

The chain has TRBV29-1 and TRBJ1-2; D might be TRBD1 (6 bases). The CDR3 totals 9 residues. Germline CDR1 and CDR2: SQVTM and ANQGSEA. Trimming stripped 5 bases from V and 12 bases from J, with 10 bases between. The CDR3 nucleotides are TGCAGCGTTAACAGGGCTAACACCTTC. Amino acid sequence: CSVNRANTF.

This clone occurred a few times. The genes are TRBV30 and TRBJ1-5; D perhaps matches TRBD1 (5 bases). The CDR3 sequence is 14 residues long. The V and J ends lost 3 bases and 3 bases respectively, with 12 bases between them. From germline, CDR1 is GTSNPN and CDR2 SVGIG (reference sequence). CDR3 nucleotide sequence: TGTGCCTGGAGCCAGGGTGAGGTCAATCAGCCCCAGCATTTT. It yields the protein CAWSQGEVNQPQHF.

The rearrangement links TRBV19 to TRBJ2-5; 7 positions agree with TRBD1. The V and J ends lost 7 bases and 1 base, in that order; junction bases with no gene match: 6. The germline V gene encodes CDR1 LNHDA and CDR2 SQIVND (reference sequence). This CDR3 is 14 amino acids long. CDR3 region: CASKGAGLQETQYF. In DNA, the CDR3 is TGTGCCAGTAAGGGGGCGGGTCTCCAAGAGACCCAGTACTTC.

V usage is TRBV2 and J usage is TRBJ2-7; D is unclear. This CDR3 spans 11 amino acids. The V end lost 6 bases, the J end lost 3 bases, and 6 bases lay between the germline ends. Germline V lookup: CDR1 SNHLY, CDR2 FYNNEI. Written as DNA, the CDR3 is TGTGCCAGCAGCGGGTTCTACGAGCAGTACTTC. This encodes CASSGFYEQYF. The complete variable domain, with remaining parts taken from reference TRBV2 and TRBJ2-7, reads EPEVTQTPSHQVTQMGQEVILRCVPISNHLYFYWYRQILGQKVEFLVSFYNNEISEKSEIFDDQFSVERPDGSNFTLKIRSTKLEDSAMYFCASSGFYEQYFGPGTRLTVT.

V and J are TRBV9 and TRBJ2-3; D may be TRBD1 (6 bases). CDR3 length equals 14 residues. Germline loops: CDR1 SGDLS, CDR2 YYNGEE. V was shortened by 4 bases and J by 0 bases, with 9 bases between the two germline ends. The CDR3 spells CASSRQASTDTQYF. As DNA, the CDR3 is TGTGCCAGCAGCAGACAGGCTAGCACAGATACGCAGTATTTT.

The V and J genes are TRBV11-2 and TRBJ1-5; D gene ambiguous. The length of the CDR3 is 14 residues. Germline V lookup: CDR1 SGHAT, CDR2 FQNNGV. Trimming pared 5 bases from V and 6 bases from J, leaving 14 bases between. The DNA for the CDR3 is TGTGCCAGCAGCCCCCAGCGGTCGGCTCAGCCCCAGCATTTT. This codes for CASSPQRSAQPQHF. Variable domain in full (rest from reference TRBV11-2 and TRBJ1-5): EAGVAQSPRYKIIEKRQSVAFWCNPISGHATLYWYQQILGQGPKLLIQFQNNGVVDDSQLPKDRFSAERLKGVDSTLKIQPAKLEDSAVYLCASSPQRSAQPQHFGDGTRLSIL.

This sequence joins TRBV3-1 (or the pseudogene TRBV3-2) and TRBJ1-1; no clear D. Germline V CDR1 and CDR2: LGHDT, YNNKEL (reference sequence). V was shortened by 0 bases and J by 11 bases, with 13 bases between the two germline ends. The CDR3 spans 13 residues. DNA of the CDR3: TGTGCCAGCAGCCAAGACCGAAGCCTCTCTGCTTTCTTT. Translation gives CASSQDRSLSAFF.

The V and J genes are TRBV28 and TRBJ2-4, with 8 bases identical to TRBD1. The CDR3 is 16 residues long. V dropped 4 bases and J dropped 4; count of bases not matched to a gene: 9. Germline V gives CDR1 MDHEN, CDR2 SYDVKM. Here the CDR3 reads CASSSGGTGGKNIQYF. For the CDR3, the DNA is TGTGCCAGCAGTTCAGGCGGGACAGGCGGAAAAAACATTCAGTACTTC.